This TCR beta chain comes out of a study of T cell responses to AZD1222 COVID-19 vaccine. Overall study findings and caveats: Dominant at 160-218 and 743-854, vaccine-associated CD4 TCRs also spanned spike. Seropositive AZD1222 recipients at baseline numbered only six or seven.

With regard to this clone: The antigen is undetermined.

The method was immunoSEQ multiplex PCR; TCRdb's version includes in-frame clones alone and lacks a portion of them. The sample lists approximately 45,000 clones, 70% to 90% seen once, with roughly 25% in the top ten. The source was peripheral blood, collected 28 days after the second AZD1222 dose. The clonotype was recovered from an adult who received the AZD1222 COVID-19 vaccine.

This CDR3 is CASSQETGKSSYNEQFF. The CDR3 nucleotides read TGTGCCAGCAGCCAAGAAACCGGAAAGAGCTCCTACAATGAGCAGTTCTTC. V and J are TRBV14 and TRBJ2-1; D gene uncertain. The CDR3 runs 17 residues. Germline V gene lookup returns CDR1 SGHDN and CDR2 FVKESK. V lost 0 bases to trimming and J lost 0 bases, with 12 bases between them.